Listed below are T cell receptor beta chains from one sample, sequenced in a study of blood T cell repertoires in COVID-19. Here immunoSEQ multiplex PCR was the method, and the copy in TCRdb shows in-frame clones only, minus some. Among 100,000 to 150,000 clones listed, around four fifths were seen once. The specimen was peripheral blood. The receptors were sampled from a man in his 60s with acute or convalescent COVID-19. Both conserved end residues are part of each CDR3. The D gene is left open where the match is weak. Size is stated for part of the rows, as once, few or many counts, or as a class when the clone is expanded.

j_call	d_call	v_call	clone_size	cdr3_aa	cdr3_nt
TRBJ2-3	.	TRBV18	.	CASSTLPADTQYF	TGTGCCAGCTCAACTTTACCTGCCGATACGCAGTATTTT
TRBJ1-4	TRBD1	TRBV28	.	CASRWTGVEKLFF	TGTGCCAGCAGGTGGACAGGGGTAGAAAAACTGTTTTTT
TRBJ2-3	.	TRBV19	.	CASSWRSSGSTDTQYF	TGTGCCAGTAGCTGGAGAAGTAGCGGTAGCACAGATACGCAGTATTTT
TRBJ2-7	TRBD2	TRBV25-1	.	CASSEFGSGRFGEQYF	TGTGCCAGCAGTGAATTTGGTAGCGGGAGATTTGGCGAGCAGTACTTC
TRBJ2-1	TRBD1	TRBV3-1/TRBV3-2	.	CASSQGQGAFQFF	TGTGCCAGCAGCCAAGGACAGGGGGCTTTTCAGTTCTTC
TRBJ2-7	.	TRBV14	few	CASSQLVGVGEQYF	TGTGCCAGCAGCCAACTGGTGGGCGTTGGGGAGCAGTACTTC
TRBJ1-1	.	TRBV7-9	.	CASSLVLVRGAFF	TGTGCCAGCAGCTTAGTTCTAGTCAGGGGAGCTTTCTTT
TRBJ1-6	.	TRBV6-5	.	CASSYQGGRNSPLHF	TGTGCCAGCAGTTACCAGGGAGGTCGTAATTCACCCCTCCACTTT
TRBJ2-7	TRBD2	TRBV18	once	CASSPNGGAEQYF	TGTGCCAGCTCACCCAACGGGGGGGCCGAGCAGTACTTC
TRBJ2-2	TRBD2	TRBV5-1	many	CASSWGLAGDVDTGELFF	TGCGCCAGCAGCTGGGGACTAGCGGGAGATGTCGACACCGGGGAGCTGTTTTTT